This T cell receptor beta chain was obtained from a study of blood T cells in healthy people across ages. This clonotype was seen a single time. Its antigen is unidentified. Sample-barcoded 5' priming and a J-beta primer mix drove a second PCR of 7 to 11 cycles. TCRdb re-called the 5' RACE reads through MiXCR, storing one row per CDR3 protein. Among some 860,000 distinct CDR3 sequences, roughly three fifths were seen once, and the ten largest hold around a quarter. The germline CDR1 and CDR2 sequences are SGHRS and YFSETQ. The length of the CDR3 is 14 residues. V was clipped by 7 bases and J by 2 bases; unmatched bases: 9. Findings and limits, study-wide: With unsorted PBMCs, a conclusive comparison of naive versus antigen-experienced cells was not possible.

The TCR originated in a man in his forties in good health. This chain joins TRBV5-1 and TRBJ2-7; 7 nucleotides agree with TRBD1. Sample: blood. The CDR3 DNA sequence: TGCGCCAGCGGCCTGACAGGGAGTGCCTACGAGCAGTACTTC. Translation: CASGLTGSAYEQYF. The full variable domain, in which reference TRBV5-1 and TRBJ2-7 provide the parts outside the CDR3, is KAGVTQTPRYLIKTRGQQVTLSCSPISGHRSVSWYQQTPGQGLQFLFEYFSETQRNKGNFPGRFSGRQFSNSRSEMNVSTLELGDSALYLCASGLTGSAYEQYFGPGTRLTVT.